A single sample gave rise to the 18 T cell receptor beta chains below, sequenced in a study of blood T cells in healthy people across ages. It was with a sample-barcoded 5' primer and a J-beta primer mix that a second PCR of about 6 to 12 cycles was run. TCRdb processed the 5' RACE reads anew with MiXCR; each CDR3 protein has one entry. The repertoire consists of about 760,000 distinct CDR3 sequences, with 20% to 30% occurring once and the leading ten covering more than 7.5%. These data were also reused for a study on T cells of mothers and their children.

Sequences were obtained from blood. Receptors were obtained from a boy between 10 and 17 years old in good health.

This clonotype has more than one count but fewer than ten. The V gene is TRBV4-1, the J gene TRBJ2-7; TRBD2 matches at 11 bases. CDR3 length: 16 residues. V shed 1 base, J shed 2 bases, and the junction held 4 bases outside the gene matches. CDR1 is MGHRA and CDR2 is YSYEKL in the germline V gene. CDR3 DNA sequence: TGCGCCAGCAGCCAAGTTAGCGGGAGGGCTACCTACGAGCAGTACTTC. Translating gives CASSQVSGRATYEQYF.

The rearrangement joins TRBV29-1 to TRBJ1-2; D unresolved. CDR3 length: 12 amino acids. The germline V gene encodes CDR1 SQVTM and CDR2 ANQGSEA. Trimming removed 0 bases at V and 8 bases at J, with 10 bases between. DNA of the CDR3: TGCAGCGTTGAAGATCAACGGGCAGGCTACACCTTC. Encoded protein: CSVEDQRAGYTF.

This chain links TRBV12-3 or TRBV12-4 with TRBJ1-2; D is undetermined. This CDR3 contains 13 residues. V lost 3 bases and J lost 5, with 10 bases in between. CDR3 sequence reads: CASSFRAGYGYTF. The CDR3 bases are TGTGCCAGCAGTTTTCGGGCCGGATATGGCTACACCTTC.

In this sample, this clonotype turned up a few times. J is TRBJ2-7 and V is TRBV10-3, with D possibly TRBD1 on 8 matching bases. This CDR3 spans 16 amino acids. Germline CDR1 ENHRY, CDR2 SYGVKD. V lost 6 bases and J 2 bases, leaving 20 bases between the germline ends. CDR3 amino acids: CAIRGGSGTGAYEQYF. In DNA, the CDR3 is TGTGCCATCAGGGGGGGGTCGGGGACAGGCGCCTACGAGCAGTACTTC.

This chain's CDR3 is CASSAADRGNRETQYF. The CDR3 nucleotides are TGTGCCAGCAGCGCTGCCGACAGGGGCAATCGGGAGACCCAGTACTTC. This chain links TRBV3-1 with TRBJ2-5; the match to TRBD1 covers 8 bases. V shed 5 bases and J 5 bases; nucleotides not matched to a gene: 13. CDR1 and CDR2 from the germline V gene are LGHDT and YNNKEL (reference sequence). The CDR3 consists of 16 residues.

V and J are TRBV6-2 or TRBV6-3 and TRBJ2-7; D not certain. The CDR3 is 15 amino acids. V was cut by 5 bases and J by 7 bases, with 21 bases left in between. The germline V gene encodes CDR1 MNHEY and CDR2 SVGEGT. CDR3 region: CASSGGPRIFWEQYF. For the CDR3, the DNA is TGTGCCAGCAGTGGCGGTCCTCGAATTTTCTGGGAGCAGTACTTC.

Only a few counts were recorded for this clonotype. The V gene is TRBV20-1, the J gene TRBJ2-1; 13 nucleotides match TRBD2. Germline-derived CDR1 and CDR2 are DFQATT and SNEGSKA (reference sequence). V shed 8 bases and J 8 bases; nucleotides not matched to a gene: 9. The CDR3 is 14 amino acids. CDR3 amino acids: CSILAGGLLDEQFF. The DNA for the CDR3 is TGCAGTATACTAGCGGGAGGGCTGTTGGATGAGCAGTTCTTC.

The chain couples TRBV4-2 to TRBJ1-1, with D unresolved. Germline CDR1 and CDR2: LGHNA and YNFKEQ. The CDR3 sequence is 15 residues long. Trimming pared 5 bases from V and 1 base from J, leaving 14 bases between. CDR3 nucleotide sequence: TGTGCCAGCAGCGATCTGGGGAGGGAGAACACTGAAGCTTTCTTT. Protein sequence: CASSDLGRENTEAFF.

This rearrangement joins TRBV5-1 to TRBJ2-5; D might be TRBD1 (5 bases). V lost 3 bases and J 1 base, leaving 13 bases between the germline ends. The CDR3 consists of 15 residues. CDR1 SGHRS and CDR2 YFSETQ come from the germline V gene. This CDR3 is CASSSEGASQETQYF. The CDR3 bases are TGCGCCAGCAGCTCGGAAGGGGCTTCCCAAGAGACCCAGTACTTC.

The chain couples TRBV24-1 to TRBJ2-2; a weak D match, TRBD2 (7 bases). With 9 bases removed from V and 6 bases from J, the gap between germline ends came to 19 bases. Germline lookup yields CDR1 KGHDR and CDR2 SFDVKD. CDR3 length: 15 residues. CDR3 residues: CATARRGGSSGELFF. The DNA for the CDR3 is TGTGCCACCGCTCGAAGGGGGGGAAGCTCCGGGGAGCTGTTTTTT.

The chain recombines TRBV6-2 or TRBV6-3 with TRBJ2-3; weak D call: TRBD2 (7 bases). V was clipped by 8 bases and J by 3 bases, with 15 bases between them. The CDR3 is 14 residues long. Germline lookup yields CDR1 MNHEY and CDR2 SVGEGT. The CDR3 spells CASVRGGPTDTQYF. CDR3 in DNA: TGTGCCAGCGTGAGGGGGGGGCCGACAGATACGCAGTATTTT.

This clonotype was counted once. The V gene is TRBV25-1, the J gene TRBJ1-6; perhaps TRBD1 as D (5 bases). The CDR3 spans 17 residues. Trimming took 2 bases from V and 10 from J, leaving 21 bases between them. Germline V gene data show CDR1 as MGHDK and CDR2 as SYGVNS. CDR3 coding DNA: TGTGCCAGCAGTGAAATTGGGATTGGGCAGGGCGGCTCACCCCTCCACTTT. Translation: CASSEIGIGQGGSPLHF.

This clonotype was recorded once. CDR3 nucleotides: TGTGCCAGCAGTTTTTGGGGGACGAACTACAATGAGCAGTTCTTC. Translated: CASSFWGTNYNEQFF. This chain connects TRBV12-3 or TRBV12-4 to TRBJ2-1; either TRBD1 or TRBD2 may supply D (5 bases each). Between the trimmed V and J ends, which lost 3 bases and 3 bases, there was a span of 12 bases. The CDR3 runs 15 residues.

The V call is TRBV6-2 or TRBV6-3, the J call TRBJ1-2; D is unresolved. Per the germline V gene, CDR1 is MNHEY and CDR2 is SVGEGT. V lost 3 bases, J lost 6 bases, and 14 bases lay in between. CDR3 length: 14 amino acids. The CDR3 reads CASSYTQGINGYTF. CDR3 nucleotides: TGTGCCAGCAGTTATACCCAAGGAATCAATGGCTACACCTTC.

V usage is TRBV7-2 and J usage is TRBJ2-5, with 12 bases that match TRBD1. The germline CDR1 and CDR2 sequences are SGHTA and FQGNSA. The trim removed 2 bases at V and 7 bases at J, leaving 5 bases unmatched. This CDR3 has 15 residues. The CDR3 nucleotides are TGTGCCAGCAGCTTAAGGGGACAGGGGGCCTGGACCCAGTACTTC. Protein sequence: CASSLRGQGAWTQYF.

The chain links TRBV29-1 to TRBJ1-2; perhaps TRBD1 as D (5 bases). Germline CDR1 is SQVTM and CDR2 is ANQGSEA. The length of the CDR3 is 13 residues. V lost 0 bases, J lost 8 bases, and 13 bases lay in between. CDR3 region: CSVEDLAGSGYTF. The CDR3 coding sequence is TGCAGCGTTGAAGATTTAGCAGGGAGCGGCTACACCTTC.

The V gene is TRBV4-1, the J gene TRBJ1-5, with D hard to call. The CDR3 runs 15 residues. Trimming took off 0 bases at V and 4 bases at J, with 10 bases between the two ends. From germline, CDR1 is MGHRA and CDR2 YSYEKL. The CDR3 sequence: CASSQDARVNQPQHF. CDR3 in DNA: TGCGCCAGCAGCCAAGATGCGCGAGTTAATCAGCCCCAGCATTTT.

This clonotype was seen more than once but under ten times. This chain connects TRBV6-6 to TRBJ1-2; maybe TRBD1 (5 bases). Germline lookup yields CDR1 MNHNY and CDR2 SVGAGI (reference sequence). Between the trimmed V and J ends, which lost 4 bases and 7 bases, there was a span of 16 bases. CDR3 size: 14 residues. CDR3 bases: TGTGCCAGCAGTTCCGGGGCACTCTTCGTTGGCTACACCTTC. Protein sequence: CASSSGALFVGYTF.